What follows is one T cell receptor beta chain and its context. Its antigen is not yet known. No per-base quality is available; no much larger clone lies one base away. Between the V and J ends, shortened by 5 bases and 7 bases respectively, the junction contains 13 bases. The CDR3 starts with the cysteine, ends with the phenylalanine, and has 13 residues. This entry keeps only the CDR3 DNA: 39 bases, framed from base 1. Reading the germline V gene gives CDR1 SGHDT and CDR2 YYEEEE. This sample was taken from a study of blood T cell repertoires in COVID-19 (dated by TCRdb to 2020 to 2021). Regarding the study in general: Samples covering the acute and convalescent phases of COVID-19 were provided by collaborators in the United States, Italy and Spain. The material from the prospective study consisted of cDNA or gDNA derived from T cells, B-cell-depleted T cells, or PBMCs. Deeply sampled blood TCRbeta repertoires from subjects exposed to, actively infected with, or recovered from COVID-19 were included in the dataset. A freely available public database, intended as a resource for researchers studying the immune response to SARS-CoV-2, is where the repertoires were released. The samples were drawn from the first 160 participants of the ongoing ImmuneRACE study and from under 1,500 subjects provided by 6 global collaborators. Nearly every sample came with metadata listing a de-identified subject ID, COVID-19 status, age in years and sex. Where available, HLA class I and class II types were obtained from metadata supplied by the sample provider rather than from assay-based typing.

What the work shows at the level of the full study, not this receptor alone: How much clinical and demographic metadata was included differed by source and by participant, and the metadata was provided uncurated.

The immunoSEQ Assay, a bias-controlled multiplex PCR, was used to amplify TCRbeta CDR3 regions from genomic DNA. Processing in the source paper ran as follows. The number of nucleated cells in each sample was estimated by amplification of reference gene primers within the assay. To quantify the absolute abundance of each unique TCRbeta CDR3 rearrangement, sequence reads were collapsed and filtered. Productive Simpson clonality was computed per sample as the square root of Simpson's diversity index over productive rearrangements. TCRdb's version of the immuneACCESS table is confined to in-frame rearrangements and falls short of the full clone set. An unresolved V gene accounts for under half of the shortfall where checked; the remainder is of unknown origin. V and J calls and clone size are those listed in that table; D and trimming were worked out from the DNA. The sample includes tens of thousands of clones, with about 91% observed a single time. The leading ten clones occupy 5% to 8% of the sample.

Each collaborating institution followed its own protocols to collect whole blood in K2EDTA tubes. For TCRbeta analysis, collaborators shipped samples as frozen whole blood, isolated PBMCs, or DNA extracted from either of those sample types. Sequencing used peripheral blood. Recombination linked TRBV5-6 to TRBJ1-5; no confident D gene assignment can be made. The sequence came from a woman aged 45-65 years with acute or convalescent COVID-19. The DNA sequence follows: TGTGCCAGCAGTTCCGGACTGAACCAGCCCCAGCATTTT. It codes for CASSSGLNQPQHF.